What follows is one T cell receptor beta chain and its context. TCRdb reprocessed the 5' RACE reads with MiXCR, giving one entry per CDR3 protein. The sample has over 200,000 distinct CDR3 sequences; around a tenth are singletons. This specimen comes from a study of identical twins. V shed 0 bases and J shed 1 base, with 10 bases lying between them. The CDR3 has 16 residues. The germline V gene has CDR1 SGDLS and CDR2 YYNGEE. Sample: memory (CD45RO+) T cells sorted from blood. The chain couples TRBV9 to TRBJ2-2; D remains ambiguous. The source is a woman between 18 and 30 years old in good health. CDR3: CASSVATLGNTGELFF. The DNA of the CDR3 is TGTGCCAGCAGCGTAGCCACTCTAGGGAACACCGGGGAGCTGTTTTTT.